The entry below describes one TCR beta chain. The CDR3 is made up of 14 amino acids. Germline values: CDR1 DFQATT, CDR2 SNEGSKA (reference sequence). J gave up 3 bases and V 3 bases, and 5 bases lay outside the gene matches. The data belong to a study of T cells in Graves' hyperthyroidism and ophthalmopathy. The investigators amplified TCR beta CDR3 regions from RNA transcripts. The HTBI primer set drove a first-round RT-PCR of the TCR CDR3. Each CDR3 protein gets one entry after TCRdb re-called the multiplex PCR reads with MiXCR. The sample has over 650,000 distinct CDR3 sequences; 16% are singletons.

The chain uses TRBV20-1 and TRBJ2-7; 10 bases are shared with TRBD1. This receptor was obtained from a man aged 18 to 35 with Graves' hyperthyroidism. Material for sequencing was blood. This CDR3 reads CSARGQGKGYEQYF. CDR3 nucleotides: TGCAGTGCTAGGGGACAGGGGAAGGGCTACGAGCAGTACTTC.